This TCR beta chain was sequenced for a study of blood T cell repertoires in COVID-19. Original processing methods: Amplification from reference gene primers served as the basis for estimated nucleated cell counts. The table came from immunoSEQ multiplex PCR; TCRdb's copy has only in-frame clones and leaves some out. V, J and clone size reflect that table, while D and trimming were determined from the DNA. The sample holds under 75,000 clones, about 90% seen once. Germline loops: CDR1 SEHNR, CDR2 FQNEAQ (reference sequence). The V gene lost 1 base and the J gene lost 8 bases, with 11 bases spanning the gap. The CDR3 runs 13 residues.

The V and J genes are TRBV7-9 and TRBJ1-2; possibly TRBD1 for D (5 bases). The receptor was derived from a human donor in a cohort sampled during active COVID-19. Sequencing input: peripheral blood. The CDR3: CASSLDGTGGYTF. For the CDR3, the DNA is TGTGCCAGCAGCTTAGACGGGACTGGCGGCTACACCTTC.